The clone carrying this TCR beta chain was counted at least ten times. Its specificity is not known. The sample is drawn from a study of breast tumors, draining lymph nodes, adjacent tissues. Overall study findings and caveats: Data fit most tumor T cells coming from lymph node, expanding in tumor. Tumors had less TCR diversity than lymph nodes, more than nontumor tissue. Data only fit, rather than demonstrated, lymph node origin of most tumor T cells.

One entry per CDR3 protein, called by TCRdb with MiXCR from the multiplex PCR reads. The sample lists about 89,000 distinct CDR3 sequences, roughly 30% occurring once. V was pared by 4 bases and J by 5 bases, with 11 bases between. Germline CDR1 GTSNPN, CDR2 SVGIG (reference sequence). The CDR3 is 12 amino acids. Samples came from axillary lymph nodes draining the breast cancer. The chain recombines TRBV30 with TRBJ2-5; D could derive from TRBD1 or TRBD2 (5 bases each). This TCR was sampled from a female donor with breast cancer. Some clones in this sample may be carry-over from other donors' samples. Sequencing input: axillary lymph node tissue. This CDR3 reads CAWNGGEETQYF. Here the CDR3 DNA reads TGTGCCTGGAATGGGGGTGAGGAGACCCAGTACTTC.